A selection of T cell receptor beta chains follows, all from one sample in a study of regulatory T cells in long-lasting Graves disease. TCRdb processed the multiplex PCR reads anew with MiXCR; each CDR3 protein has one entry. The table has 370,000 or so distinct CDR3 sequences, 15% to 20% seen once; the top ten hold just over 20%. This sample also appeared in a second study, on T cells in Graves' hyperthyroidism and ophthalmopathy.

The sequenced sample was peripheral blood mononuclear cells (PBMCs), obtained at new diagnosis, from a patient treated with antithyroid drugs. The receptors were gathered from a woman between 18 and 29 years old with Graves disease. CDR3s leave out the opening cysteine and the closing phenylalanine or tryptophan. A D gene is named only where the DNA matches it firmly.

V: TRBV10-3; D: TRBD2; J: TRBJ2-3; CDR3: AISAQGGLFGTQY
V: TRBV7-2; D: TRBD2; J: TRBJ2-7; CDR3: ASSLWGGYEQY
V: TRBV6-1; D: -; J: TRBJ1-5; CDR3: ASSEWSSNQPQH
V: TRBV19; D: -; J: TRBJ2-7; CDR3: ASSIPGSYEQY
V: TRBV28; D: -; J: TRBJ2-7; CDR3: ASSPGTGVEQY
V: TRBV11-2; D: -; J: TRBJ2-1; CDR3: ASSQVGRFVYNEQF
V: TRBV5-4; D: -; J: TRBJ2-1; CDR3: AIQSGLWDNEQF
V: TRBV2; D: -; J: TRBJ2-3; CDR3: ASNKRGTDTQY
V: TRBV7-6; D: TRBD1; J: TRBJ2-7; CDR3: ASSFRDRGTEQY
V: TRBV11-2; D: -; J: TRBJ2-3; CDR3: ASSLQGPGRLDTQY
V: TRBV5-1; D: TRBD2; J: TRBJ2-1; CDR3: ASRTSGFYNEQF
V: TRBV6-5; D: -; J: TRBJ2-2; CDR3: ASSYLGTPVQLF
V: TRBV28; D: -; J: TRBJ2-2; CDR3: ASSLEAGWEFSGELF
V: TRBV11-1; D: TRBD1; J: TRBJ2-4; CDR3: ASSRGQAVGMQY
V: TRBV2; D: TRBD1; J: TRBJ2-5; CDR3: ASFRDRTQETQY
V: TRBV11-2; D: TRBD1; J: TRBJ1-1; CDR3: ASSLVSGGTLNTEAF
V: TRBV5-6; D: -; J: TRBJ2-1; CDR3: ASSLVEYNEQF
V: TRBV20-1; D: -; J: TRBJ1-1; CDR3: SASRHFSNTEAF
V: TRBV6-1; D: TRBD1; J: TRBJ1-5; CDR3: ASTRDRTYQPQH
V: TRBV7-2; D: TRBD2; J: TRBJ2-1; CDR3: ASSETSGSSYNEQF
V: TRBV9; D: TRBD2; J: TRBJ2-1; CDR3: ASSSSSGGASDQF
V: TRBV20-1; D: -; J: TRBJ1-4; CDR3: SARGSANEKLF
V: TRBV7-2; D: -; J: TRBJ1-2; CDR3: ASSLADYGYT
V: TRBV10-3; D: -; J: TRBJ2-7; CDR3: AISDGGAYEQY
V: TRBV19; D: TRBD2; J: TRBJ2-1; CDR3: ASSIGLADLIYNEQF
V: TRBV5-6; D: -; J: TRBJ1-1; CDR3: ASSRGQKAF
V: TRBV7-2; D: -; J: TRBJ2-1; CDR3: ASSPGLNNEQF
V: TRBV2; D: TRBD1; J: TRBJ2-7; CDR3: ASSVVGTGDYEQY
V: TRBV5-1; D: -; J: TRBJ2-7; CDR3: ASSLVSETPFDEQY
V: TRBV29-1; D: -; J: TRBJ1-5; CDR3: SVVISGNQPQH
V: TRBV7-6; D: -; J: TRBJ2-5; CDR3: ASSPPQETQY
V: TRBV12-3/TRBV12-4; D: TRBD2; J: TRBJ2-3; CDR3: ASSGTSGGIDTQY
V: TRBV18; D: -; J: TRBJ1-2; CDR3: ASSPPLMGANYGYT
V: TRBV2; D: TRBD1; J: TRBJ1-5; CDR3: ASRLRTGASNQPQH
V: TRBV3-1; D: -; J: TRBJ2-3; CDR3: ASSQGNSQRSQY
V: TRBV19; D: -; J: TRBJ2-1; CDR3: ASSKGREQF
V: TRBV28; D: -; J: TRBJ2-6; CDR3: ASRRQGGSGANVLT
V: TRBV24-1; D: -; J: TRBJ2-3; CDR3: ATSDPRVGADTQY
V: TRBV10-2; D: -; J: TRBJ2-1; CDR3: ASSESGESQYNEQF
V: TRBV12-3/TRBV12-4; D: TRBD1; J: TRBJ2-7; CDR3: ASSRAGQGAFEQY